The 6 T cell receptor beta chains listed next were all sequenced from one sample in a study of cytomegalovirus exposure and HLA in healthy donors (dated by TCRdb to about 2017). Libraries came from the immunoSEQ multiplex PCR assay. For the multiplex PCR, a mixture combining 60 forward primers for TCR Vbeta segments and 13 reverse primers for TCR Jbeta segments was used. Imported from immuneACCESS, the table was reduced by TCRdb to in-frame sequences with V and J called. These copies leave out some clones; in studies compared against another copy, an unresolved V gene accounts for under half, and the cause of the remainder is not known. This sample holds approximately 170,000 clones; roughly 80% were observed only once. The ten largest account for less than 2% of the sample. The specimen was PBMCs. The receptors were sampled from a woman aged 18-30 years in good health and CMV-seronegative.

The CDR3 DNA follows: TGTGCCAGCAGTGAAAACAGAGTCTATGGCTACACCTTC. Translation: CASSENRVYGYTF. The V gene is TRBV6-1, the J gene TRBJ1-2; D unclear. The CDR3 sequence is 13 residues long. Germline V gene lookup returns CDR1 MNHNS and CDR2 SASEGT. V lost 2 bases, J lost 4 bases, and 8 bases lay in between.

The chain joins TRBV19 to TRBJ2-4; D is undetermined. Between the trimmed V and J ends, which lost 1 base and 2 bases, there was a span of 3 bases. Germline V gene lookup returns CDR1 LNHDA and CDR2 SQIVND (reference sequence). This CDR3 has 13 amino acids. CDR3: CASSIATKNIQYF. CDR3 in DNA: TGTGCCAGTAGTATAGCTACCAAAAACATTCAGTACTTC.

V and J are TRBV15 and TRBJ1-4; D ambiguous. The CDR3 loop spans 15 amino acids. Germline CDR1 is LNHNV and CDR2 is YYDKDF (reference sequence). Trimming removed 0 bases at V and 8 bases at J, with 13 bases between. CDR3 region: CATSRDFTAGEKLFF. CDR3 nucleotides: TGTGCCACCAGCAGAGATTTCACGGCGGGAGAAAAACTGTTTTTT.

This chain connects TRBV29-1 to TRBJ2-2; D uncertain. V shed 1 base and J shed 6 bases, with 6 bases lying between them. This CDR3 spans 12 amino acids. Per the germline V gene, CDR1 is SQVTM and CDR2 is ANQGSEA. The CDR3: CSVEGLPGELFF. CDR3 sequence (DNA): TGCAGCGTTGAAGGGCTCCCCGGGGAGCTGTTTTTT.

The chain uses TRBV18 and TRBJ2-3; no reliable D call. V was trimmed by 2 bases and J by 0 bases, leaving 9 bases between them. The CDR3 has 15 residues. The germline V gene has CDR1 KGHSH and CDR2 LQKENI. The CDR3 coding sequence is TGTGCCAGCTCACCAAAGCGAGCTAGCACAGATACGCAGTATTTT. Translating gives CASSPKRASTDTQYF.

The chain has TRBV28 and TRBJ1-3, with D perhaps matching TRBD1 (6 bases). CDR1 and CDR2 from the germline V gene are MDHEN and SYDVKM. V dropped 4 bases and J dropped 3 bases, with 16 bases sitting between them. This CDR3 has 16 amino acids. The chain's CDR3 is CASSSGGASVGNTIYF. The CDR3 bases are TGTGCCAGCAGTTCGGGGGGCGCCTCGGTTGGAAACACCATATATTTT.